A single count supports the clone carrying this T cell receptor (beta chain). What it binds is not known. Produced via immunoSEQ multiplex PCR; TCRdb's table is partial and in-frame only. The sample records some 1.4 million clones, over 95% being singletons. The CDR3 is 16 amino acids. The germline CDR1 and CDR2 sequences are SGHTA and FQGNSA. Unmatched junction bases numbered 10, after V lost 2 bases and J lost 6 bases. The sample comes from a study of shared clonotypes between healthy human individuals. Study-level information: Aged between 18 and 49, the donors were a couple of women and three men. Findings and limits, study-wide: The generation probabilities recorded for non-shared clonotypes fell below those of clonotypes shared by all four donors.

V is TRBV7-2 and J is TRBJ2-7; TRBD1 matches 10 bases. The sample comprised naive CD4+ T cells sorted from blood. The subset is: CD45RA+ positively selected. The clonotype originates from a man younger than 40 in good health. The chain's CDR3 is CASSLNQGTGVPEQYF. DNA of the CDR3: TGTGCCAGCAGCTTAAATCAAGGGACAGGGGTACCCGAGCAGTACTTC. The full variable domain, in which reference TRBV7-2 and TRBJ2-7 provide the parts outside the CDR3, is GAGVSQSPSNKVTEKGKDVELRCDPISGHTALYWYRQSLGQGLEFLIYFQGNSAPDKSGLPSDRFSAERTGGSVSTLTIQRTQQEDSAVYLCASSLNQGTGVPEQYFGPGTRLTVT.